This entry is about one T cell receptor beta chain. This sample stems from a study of blood T cell repertoires in COVID-19. Turning to the study itself: COVID-19 samples, acute and convalescent, were from the United States, Italy and Spain.

Some clones are missing from TCRdb's copy, which holds only in-frame ones; the method was immunoSEQ multiplex PCR. This sample carries 80,000 or so clones, about four fifths of them seen once, and the ten largest clones take 15% to 18%. V shed 5 bases and J shed 5 bases, with 13 bases lying between them. The CDR3 has 15 residues. Germline V gene data show CDR1 as MDHEN and CDR2 as SYDVKM. The chain is built from TRBV28 and TRBJ1-6, with a possible D match to TRBD1 (5 bases). The sequence derives from a woman older than 75 with acute or convalescent COVID-19. Sequenced input: peripheral blood. The chain's CDR3 is CASSDGTRNNSPLHF. The CDR3 DNA reads as TGTGCCAGCAGTGATGGGACTCGGAATAATTCACCCCTCCACTTT.